Given below is one T cell receptor beta chain in context. The entry originates in a study of OX40 agonist ivuxolimab in advanced cancers. This CDR3 contains 11 residues. V was trimmed by 3 bases and J by 8 bases, leaving 4 bases between them. Per germline, CDR1 MNHEY and CDR2 SMNVEV (reference sequence). Exclusion of a patient followed from autoimmune disease history or systemic immunosuppression. Assay: immunoSEQ multiplex PCR; the TCRdb copy retains only in-frame clones and omits some. The repertoire holds 75,000 to 95,000 clones, with approximately 90% as singletons. The chain couples TRBV27 to TRBJ1-4; no clear D gene. Sequenced material: CD4+ or CD8+ T cells sorted from blood, taken in a trial of the OX40 agonist ivuxolimab. The clonotype was recovered from an adult with an advanced solid tumor such as melanoma, head and neck, liver or kidney cancer. The CDR3 sequence: CASSFGEKLFF. The DNA for the CDR3 is TGTGCCAGCAGTTTCGGGGAAAAACTGTTTTTT.